This T cell receptor (beta chain) originates from a study of T cell responses to AZD1222 COVID-19 vaccine. General study findings and limits: Donors were mostly white British, more females; clonal diversity possibly underestimated.

The germline V gene has CDR1 SGHTA and CDR2 FQGTGA. The CDR3 spans 18 residues. V dropped 4 bases and J dropped 2 bases, with 18 bases sitting between them. On this clone itself: Its target is not known.

Clones were sequenced by immunoSEQ multiplex PCR, and TCRdb holds only the in-frame ones, with some missing. This table has 150,000 or so clones, roughly nine tenths appearing once. The chain employs TRBV7-3 and TRBJ2-6; possibly TRBD1 for D (5 bases). The sample was peripheral blood, taken 28 days after the second AZD1222 dose. The TCR comes from an adult who received the AZD1222 COVID-19 vaccine. The CDR3 reads CASSSGHGFNPGANVLTF. The CDR3 DNA reads TGTGCCAGCAGCTCCGGACATGGGTTCAACCCTGGGGCCAACGTCCTGACTTTC.